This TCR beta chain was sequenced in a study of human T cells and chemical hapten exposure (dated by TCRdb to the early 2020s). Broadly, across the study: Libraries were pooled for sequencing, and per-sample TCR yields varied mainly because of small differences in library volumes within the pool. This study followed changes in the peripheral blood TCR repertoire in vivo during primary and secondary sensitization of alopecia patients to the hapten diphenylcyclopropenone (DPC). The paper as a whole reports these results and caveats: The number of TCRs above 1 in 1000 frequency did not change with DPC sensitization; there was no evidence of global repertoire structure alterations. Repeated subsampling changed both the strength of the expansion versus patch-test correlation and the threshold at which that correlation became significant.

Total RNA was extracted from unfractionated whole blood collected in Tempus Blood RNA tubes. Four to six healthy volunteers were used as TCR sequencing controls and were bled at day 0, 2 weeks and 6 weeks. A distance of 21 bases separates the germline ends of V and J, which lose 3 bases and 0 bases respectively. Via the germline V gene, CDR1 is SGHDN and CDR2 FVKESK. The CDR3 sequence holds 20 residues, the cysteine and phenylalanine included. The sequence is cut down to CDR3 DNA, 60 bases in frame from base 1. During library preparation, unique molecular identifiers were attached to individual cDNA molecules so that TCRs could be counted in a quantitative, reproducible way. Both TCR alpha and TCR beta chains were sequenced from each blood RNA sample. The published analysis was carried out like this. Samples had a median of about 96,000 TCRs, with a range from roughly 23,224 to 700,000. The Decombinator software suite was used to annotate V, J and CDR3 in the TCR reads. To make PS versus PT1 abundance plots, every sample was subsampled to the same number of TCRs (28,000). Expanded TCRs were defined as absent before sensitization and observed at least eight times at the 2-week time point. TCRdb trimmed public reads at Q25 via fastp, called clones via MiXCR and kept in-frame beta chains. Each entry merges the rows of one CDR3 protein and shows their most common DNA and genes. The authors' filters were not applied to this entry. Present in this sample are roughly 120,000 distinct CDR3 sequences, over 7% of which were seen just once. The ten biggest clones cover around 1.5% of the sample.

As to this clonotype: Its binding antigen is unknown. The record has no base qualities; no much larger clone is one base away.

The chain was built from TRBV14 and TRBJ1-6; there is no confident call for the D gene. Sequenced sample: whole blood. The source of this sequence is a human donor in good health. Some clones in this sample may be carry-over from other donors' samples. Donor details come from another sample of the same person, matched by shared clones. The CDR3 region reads CASSHNVFPRQSSYNSPLHF. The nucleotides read TGTGCCAGCAGCCACAACGTATTTCCGAGGCAGAGCTCCTATAATTCACCCCTCCACTTT.